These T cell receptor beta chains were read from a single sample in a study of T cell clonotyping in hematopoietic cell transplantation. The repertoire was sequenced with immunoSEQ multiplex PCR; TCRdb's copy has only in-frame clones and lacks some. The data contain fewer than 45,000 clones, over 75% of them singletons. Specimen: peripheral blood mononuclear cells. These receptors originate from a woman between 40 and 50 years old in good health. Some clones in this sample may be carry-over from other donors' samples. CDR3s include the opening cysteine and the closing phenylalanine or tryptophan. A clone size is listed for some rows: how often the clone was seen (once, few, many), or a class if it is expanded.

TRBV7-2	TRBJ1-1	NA	CASSLAVAGEAFF
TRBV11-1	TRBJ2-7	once	CASSLAQGVYEQYF
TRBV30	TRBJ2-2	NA	CGGCDTGELFF
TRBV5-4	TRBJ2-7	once	CASSRTSGSSYEQYF
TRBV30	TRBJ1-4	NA	CAWSLRGEKLFF
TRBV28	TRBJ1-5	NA	CASSLAGSYASNQPQHF
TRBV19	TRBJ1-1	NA	CASRPQWNTEAFF
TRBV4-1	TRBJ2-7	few	CASSQDLRDPNYEQYF
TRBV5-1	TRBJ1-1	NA	CASSPETNTEAFF
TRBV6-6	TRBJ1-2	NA	CASSPPQQLNGYTF
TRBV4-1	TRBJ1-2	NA	CASSLVTGVNYGYTF
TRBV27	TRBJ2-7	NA	CASSTTFRDTRLEQYF
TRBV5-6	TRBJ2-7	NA	CASSPIYGATYEQYF
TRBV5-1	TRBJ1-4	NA	CASSFGFGEKLFF
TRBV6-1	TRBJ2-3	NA	CAIMEYGMNTQYF
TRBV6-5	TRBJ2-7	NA	CASCGGSPYEQYF
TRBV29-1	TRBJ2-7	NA	CSVSKAGDPLEQYF
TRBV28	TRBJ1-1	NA	CASRLIPESNTEAFF
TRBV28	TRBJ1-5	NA	CASSLIARDLISQPQHF
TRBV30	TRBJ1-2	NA	CAWSSEGKNGYTF
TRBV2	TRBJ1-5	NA	CASSVGVDSNQPQHF
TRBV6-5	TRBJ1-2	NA	CASARSGNYGYTF
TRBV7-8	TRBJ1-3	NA	CASSRPGNTIYF
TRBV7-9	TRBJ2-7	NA	CASSPWGSYEQYF
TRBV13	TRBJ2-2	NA	CASSLRGQGLSGELFF
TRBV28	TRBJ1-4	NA	CASSTPGSANEKLFF
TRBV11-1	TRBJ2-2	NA	CASSFAGAGTGELFF
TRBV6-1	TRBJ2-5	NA	CASRQGEETQYF
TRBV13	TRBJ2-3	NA	CASSLQLDTQYF
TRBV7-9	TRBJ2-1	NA	CASSGPRSGRANEQFF
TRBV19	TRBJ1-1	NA	CASSTQANTEAFF
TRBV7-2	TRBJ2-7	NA	CASSLYGTQYEQYF
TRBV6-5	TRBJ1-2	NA	CASSYTALYGYTF
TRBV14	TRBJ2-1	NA	CASSQRAAYNEQFF
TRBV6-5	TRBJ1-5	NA	CASSYSQGISPQHF
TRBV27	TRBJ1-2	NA	CASTRRTGQSNYGYTF
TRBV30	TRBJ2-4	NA	CAWSKRPGGNIQYF